These 8 T cell receptor beta chains share one sample of origin, sequenced in a study of cytomegalovirus exposure and HLA in healthy donors. The PCR ran on 60 Vbeta and 13 Jbeta primers. Only in-frame clones appear in the TCRdb table, and some are missing; sequencing was by immunoSEQ multiplex PCR. The data contain more than 95,000 clones, more than 60% of them singletons. Sequenced: PBMCs. Receptors originate from a man aged 25 to 45 in good health and CMV-seronegative.

This clone was detected a few times. The chain has TRBV6-5 and TRBJ1-4, with 10 nucleotides matching TRBD1. Looked up from germline, CDR1 is MNHEY and CDR2 is SVGAGI. The CDR3 is 15 residues long. The trim removed 5 bases at V and 10 bases at J, leaving 10 bases unmatched. The CDR3 coding sequence is TGTGCCAGCAGTCCCTCCGGGACAGGGGAGGCAAAACTGTTTTTT. This encodes CASSPSGTGEAKLFF.

The count of this clone is one. This chain links TRBV12-5 with TRBJ1-2; TRBD1 matches at 9 bases. The trim removed 5 bases at V and 6 bases at J, leaving 4 bases unmatched. The CDR3 spans 13 residues. Germline V CDR1 and CDR2: LGHNT, FRNRAP. CDR3 in DNA: TGTGCTAGTGGTGCCGGACAGGGGAATGGCTACACCTTC. It translates to CASGAGQGNGYTF.

J is TRBJ2-3 and V is TRBV30; TRBD2 agrees at 7 bases. Germline V gene lookup returns CDR1 GTSNPN and CDR2 SVGIG (reference sequence). Trimming removed 1 base from V and 1 base from J; junction bases left unmatched: 5. CDR3 length: 15 amino acids. In DNA, the CDR3 is TGTGCCTGGAGTGGGAGCGGGGTTGGCACAGATACGCAGTATTTT. Its protein is CAWSGSGVGTDTQYF.

The chain has TRBV28 and TRBJ1-2; 8 nucleotides align to TRBD1. The CDR3 spans 15 residues. The germline CDR1 and CDR2 sequences are MDHEN and SYDVKM. J gave up 4 bases and V 5 bases, and 9 bases lay outside the gene matches. As DNA, the CDR3 is TGTGCCAGCAGTCGCCCGGGACAGGCCCTCTATGGCTACACCTTC. It yields the protein CASSRPGQALYGYTF.

The rearrangement links TRBV29-1 to TRBJ2-3, with 11 bases aligning to TRBD2. After removal of 6 bases from V and 3 bases from J, the junction contained 2 bases not matched to a gene. This CDR3 contains 13 residues. Germline CDR1 reads SQVTM; CDR2 reads ANQGSEA. This CDR3 reads CSVTSGVTDTQYF. The CDR3, as DNA: TGCAGCGTGACTAGCGGGGTGACAGATACGCAGTATTTT.

The chain uses TRBV7-7 and TRBJ2-2; TRBD1 matches at 7 bases. CDR3 length equals 15 residues. Germline trimming cut 5 bases from V and 2 bases from J; bases unmatched to any gene: 5. In germline, CDR1 is SSHAT, CDR2 FNYEAQ (reference sequence). CDR3 loop: CASSRRQGNTGELFF. CDR3 nucleotide sequence: TGTGCCAGCAGCCGAAGACAGGGTAACACCGGGGAGCTGTTTTTT.

The J gene is TRBJ2-2, the V gene TRBV7-3, with 10 bases fitting TRBD1. The germline V gene has CDR1 SGHTA and CDR2 FQGTGA. V lost 5 bases, J lost 6 bases, and 9 bases stayed unmatched. The CDR3 has 16 amino acids. The CDR3 loop reads CASSLRDRGMPGELFF. Here the CDR3 DNA reads TGTGCCAGCAGCCTCCGGGACAGGGGTATGCCCGGGGAGCTGTTTTTT.

The rearrangement joins TRBV10-3 to TRBJ2-6; 8 positions agree with TRBD1. CDR1 is ENHRY and CDR2 is SYGVKD in the germline V gene. V gave up 3 bases and J gave up 0 bases; unmatched junction bases: 10. CDR3 length equals 19 residues. The CDR3 is CAISDLPGTGASGANVLTF. The CDR3 DNA is TGTGCCATCAGTGACCTCCCCGGGACAGGAGCCTCTGGGGCCAACGTCCTGACTTTC.